The rows below give T cell receptor beta chains drawn from one sample of a study of CD8+CD57+ T cells in acquired aplastic anemia. From the reads, TCRdb called clonotypes with MiXCR, one entry per CDR3 protein. The sample records some 170,000 distinct CDR3 sequences, around half being singletons. Sequenced sample: sorted CD4+, CD8+, or CD8+CD57+ T cells (not recorded which) from PBMCs. The receptors were gathered from a human donor with aplastic anemia. Each CDR3 is given with its conserved first and last residue. D genes are given only for firm matches. The listing skips clone size in some rows; elsewhere it reads once, few, many or a size class.

clone_size	d_call	v_call	j_call	cdr3_nt	cdr3_aa
.	.	TRBV5-4	TRBJ1-5	TGTGCCAGCAGCTTTTTCGAGGGGACAACCGTCCATCAGCCCCAGCATTTT	CASSFFEGTTVHQPQHF
many	.	TRBV29-1	TRBJ2-5	TGCAGCGTTACAGGGAAGGGCGAGACCCAGTACTTC	CSVTGKGETQYF
.	TRBD1	TRBV10-3	TRBJ2-2	TGTGCCATCGGGACAGACCGGGAGCTGTTTTTT	CAIGTDRELFF
few	.	TRBV3-1	TRBJ1-2	TGTGCCAGCAGCAAAACAGGGAGACTGGGACCTAACTATGGCTACACCTTC	CASSKTGRLGPNYGYTF
.	TRBD2	TRBV15	TRBJ2-3	TGTGCCACCAGGAAGCGGGGCCCTTTCACAGATACGCAGTATTTT	CATRKRGPFTDTQYF
few	.	TRBV10-3	TRBJ1-1	TGTGCCATCAGGACAAATTCTGAAGCTTTCTTT	CAIRTNSEAFF
.	TRBD2	TRBV2	TRBJ2-7	TGTGCCAGCAGTGGGTCGGGACTAGCGGGAGCCGAGCAGTACTTC	CASSGSGLAGAEQYF
.	.	TRBV20-1	TRBJ2-5	TGCAGTGCTAGTGGGGACTCCCAAGAGACCCAGTACTTC	CSASGDSQETQYF
many	.	TRBV10-3	TRBJ1-1	TGTGCCATCAGTGGGGCGGGGGGCCCGCACACTGAAGCTTTCTTT	CAISGAGGPHTEAFF
once	.	TRBV11-2	TRBJ2-7	TGTGCCAGCAGCTTAGATTCCGGGATATACGAGCAGTACTTC	CASSLDSGIYEQYF
many	.	TRBV5-1	TRBJ1-2	TGCGCCAGCAGCCCCGGGGACTATGGCTACACCTTC	CASSPGDYGYTF
many	.	TRBV4-1	TRBJ2-5	TGCGCCAGCAGCCAAGACTGGGAGACCCAGTACTTC	CASSQDWETQYF
many	TRBD2	TRBV20-1	TRBJ2-5	TGCAGTGCTAGAGCTGGGGGGGGGTCCTCTTTGGCCCAGTACTTC	CSARAGGGSSLAQYF
.	.	TRBV6-5	TRBJ1-1	TGTGCCAGCAGTTATTCGGGCCTCGAAGCTTTCTTT	CASSYSGLEAFF
many	TRBD2	TRBV5-4	TRBJ2-2	TGTGCCAGCACCTCGACTAGCGGGGGGTTCGCGAACACCGGGGAGCTGTTTTTT	CASTSTSGGFANTGELFF
.	.	TRBV6-6	TRBJ1-2	TGTGCCAGCAGTTACTCCCGACATGAGGGCTATGGCTACACCTTC	CASSYSRHEGYGYTF
many	TRBD2	TRBV24-1	TRBJ2-1	TGTGCCACCAGTGATTCACTAGCGGGGGGGCCCCACAATGAGCAGTTCTTC	CATSDSLAGGPHNEQFF
.	TRBD1	TRBV19	TRBJ1-2	TGTGCCACCGGGAGAGGGGGCGGTAATGGCTACACCTTC	CATGRGGGNGYTF
many	.	TRBV6-1	TRBJ1-2	TGTGCCAGCAGCTCCCTCCAGGGGTATGGCTACACCTTC	CASSSLQGYGYTF
.	.	TRBV7-7	TRBJ2-1	TGTGCCAGCAGCTTACCCCCCTGCAATGAGCAGTTCTTC	CASSLPPCNEQFF
once	.	TRBV7-2	TRBJ2-7	TGTGCCAGCAGAGATGTCCAGGGATCCGAGCAGTACTTC	CASRDVQGSEQYF
.	.	TRBV7-2	TRBJ1-2	TGTGCCAGCAGCTCATCCCGCAGCTATGGCTACACCTTC	CASSSSRSYGYTF
few	TRBD2	TRBV11-2	TRBJ2-1	TGTGCCAGCAGCTTAGTGGTTAGCGGGGGGGACAATGAGCAGTTCTTC	CASSLVVSGGDNEQFF
many	TRBD1	TRBV7-8	TRBJ1-5	TGTGCCAGCAGCTTTGGGACAGCAAACAATCAGCCCCAGCATTTT	CASSFGTANNQPQHF
many	.	TRBV6-2/TRBV6-3	TRBJ1-2	TGTGCCAGCAGTTACAAGGGGAACTATGGCTACACCTTC	CASSYKGNYGYTF
.	.	TRBV9	TRBJ1-1	TGTGCCAGCAGCCCTCAACAGGGCTTGGTTGAAGCTTTCTTT	CASSPQQGLVEAFF
.	TRBD1	TRBV5-1	TRBJ2-2	TGCGCCAGCAGCTCCCCACAGGGGAGTATCGGGGAGCTGTTTTTT	CASSSPQGSIGELFF
.	.	TRBV7-9	TRBJ2-1	TGTGCCAGCAGCGCAAGCAGCTCCTACAATGAGCAGTTCTTC	CASSASSSYNEQFF